This T cell receptor (beta chain) was recorded in a study of CD8+CD57+ T cells in acquired aplastic anemia. As for the study in general: CD4+ and CD8+ cells, once sorted, gave DNA averaging roughly 3.2 ug. CD4+ cells from healthy donors averaged about 10 million reads.

Unmatched junction bases numbered 4, after V lost 6 bases and J lost 0 bases. There are 15 residues in the CDR3. Germline V lookup: CDR1 MGHDK, CDR2 SYGVNS. Study observations and caveats: Shared by patients and controls, around 27 CD8+ CDR3s were abundant in patients. Simpson's diversity of CD8+ cells was not significantly different in patients compared with controls.

Note on this clonotype: The antigen remains undetermined.

Profiles of TCR beta VDJ and CDR3 were generated from a genomic DNA template. TCRdb reprocessed the reads with MiXCR, giving one entry per CDR3 protein. The repertoire holds roughly 130,000 distinct CDR3 sequences, with around 48% as singletons. This chain links TRBV25-1 with TRBJ2-1; 8 nucleotides agree with TRBD2. The receptor comes from a human donor in good health, serving as a control. Sample: sorted CD4+, CD8+, or CD8+CD57+ T cells (not recorded which) from PBMCs. CDR3 DNA: TGTGCCAGCAGCTTTAGCGGGGACTCCTACAATGAGCAGTTCTTC. As protein: CASSFSGDSYNEQFF.